The 26 T cell receptor beta chains given below trace back to one sample, sequenced in a study of shared clonotypes between healthy human individuals. Assay: immunoSEQ multiplex PCR; the TCRdb copy retains only in-frame clones and omits some. Among hundreds of thousands of clones listed, around 96% were seen once. Naive CD8 cells lacked CD45RO and underwent positive selection for CCR7, leaving out terminally differentiated effector memory CD45RA+ cells. Sequencing input: naive CD8+ T cells sorted from blood. The origin of the receptors is a woman in her twenties or thirties in good health.

This chain joins TRBV2 and TRBJ1-2; 9 bases map to TRBD1. The length of the CDR3 is 15 residues. CDR1 is SNHLY and CDR2 is FYNNEI in the germline V gene. The V gene end was trimmed by 4 bases and the J gene end by 8 bases; junction bases not matched to a gene: 11. For the CDR3, the DNA is TGTGCCAGCAGTGGGGTCACAGGGGGCCAGGAAGGCTACACCTTC. As protein: CASSGVTGGQEGYTF.

The CDR3: CASSLGDEGEFNEKLFF. The CDR3 bases are TGTGCCAGCAGCTTAGGTGATGAGGGAGAGTTTAATGAAAAACTGTTTTTT. V gene TRBV7-9 combines with J gene TRBJ1-4; D is unclear. This CDR3 has 17 amino acids. The germline V and J ends were trimmed by 1 base and 4 bases, with 16 bases remaining between them. From germline, CDR1 is SEHNR and CDR2 FQNEAQ (reference sequence).

The chain couples TRBV5-1 to TRBJ2-5; D perhaps matches TRBD1 (6 bases). The J call may be incorrect, as the DNA end agrees better with TRBJ2-7. CDR3 length: 17 residues. Germline V gene data show CDR1 as SGHRS and CDR2 as YFSETQ. CDR3 sequence reads: CASSLEPQQGIGYEQYF. CDR3 sequence (DNA): TGCGCCAGCAGCTTGGAGCCCCAACAGGGCATAGGCTACGAGCAGTACTTC.

The V and J genes are TRBV4-1 and TRBJ2-1; 11 bases are a match to TRBD2. With 4 bases clipped from V and 8 bases from J, the junction kept 10 bases outside the gene matches. Germline CDR1 MGHRA, CDR2 YSYEKL. This CDR3 has 16 residues. This CDR3 reads CASSLLAGVAADEQFF. As DNA, the CDR3 is TGCGCCAGCAGCCTACTAGCGGGAGTGGCGGCCGATGAGCAGTTCTTC.

The chain employs TRBV15 and TRBJ2-1; D ambiguous. The CDR3 extends over 11 amino acids. CDR1 is LNHNV, CDR2 YYDKDF, per germline (reference sequence). The germline V and J ends were trimmed by 3 bases and 9 bases, with 6 bases remaining between them. The CDR3 protein is CATSRSLEQFF. CDR3 nucleotides: TGTGCCACCAGCAGGTCTCTTGAGCAGTTCTTC.

The chain combines TRBV2 with TRBJ2-2, with TRBD1 matching 7 bases. Per the germline V gene, CDR1 is SNHLY and CDR2 is FYNNEI. The CDR3 runs to 14 residues. V was clipped by 8 bases and J by 0 bases; unmatched bases: 3. The CDR3 DNA reads TGTGCCAGCGTGGGACAGTCGAACACCGGGGAGCTGTTTTTT. Its protein product is CASVGQSNTGELFF.

V is TRBV19 and J is TRBJ2-1; TRBD1 aligns across 9 bases. V lost 7 bases and J lost 8; bases outside the gene matches: 6. CDR1 is LNHDA, CDR2 SQIVND, per germline (reference sequence). CDR3 size: 13 residues. In nucleotides, the CDR3 is TGTGCCAGTAAGGGACAGGGCCTCTATGAGCAGTTCTTC. Its translation: CASKGQGLYEQFF.

V is TRBV7-8 and J is TRBJ2-3; a possible D gene is TRBD2 (5 bases). There are 13 residues in the CDR3. Between the trimmed V and J ends, which lost 3 bases and 3 bases, there was a span of 7 bases. Germline V gives CDR1 SGHVS, CDR2 FQNEAQ. CDR3 bases: TGTGCCAGCAGCTTTCTAGCAACAGATACGCAGTATTTT. This gives the protein CASSFLATDTQYF.

The CDR3 bases are TGTGCCAGCACCGCCCCCGTGGGGGGCAGGTACGAGCAGTACTTC. It codes for CASTAPVGGRYEQYF. This chain links TRBV27 with TRBJ2-7; perhaps D is TRBD1 or TRBD2 (6 bases each). The CDR3 is 15 residues long. Germline V gene data show CDR1 as MNHEY and CDR2 as SMNVEV (reference sequence). V shed 7 bases and J shed 4 bases, with 20 bases lying between them.

The rearrangement joins TRBV28 to TRBJ2-1; D is undetermined. The germline V gene encodes CDR1 MDHEN and CDR2 SYDVKM. This CDR3 has 12 residues. With 3 bases removed from V and 8 bases from J, the gap between germline ends came to 8 bases. This CDR3 is CASSFVFHEQFF. Written as DNA, the CDR3 is TGTGCCAGCAGTTTCGTATTCCATGAGCAGTTCTTC.

This chain joins TRBV7-9 and TRBJ2-1; possible D gene TRBD1, 6 bases. CDR1 is SEHNR and CDR2 is FQNEAQ in the germline V gene (reference sequence). V lost 4 bases to trimming and J lost 4 bases, with 17 bases between them. The CDR3 is made up of 16 amino acids. CDR3 DNA sequence: TGTGCCAGCAGCTCCCCTCCGGGACACCTTTACAATGAGCAGTTCTTC. This sequence encodes CASSSPPGHLYNEQFF.

The chain combines TRBV29-1 with TRBJ1-2; 9 nucleotides line up with TRBD1. From germline, CDR1 is SQVTM and CDR2 ANQGSEA. Unmatched junction bases numbered 6, after V lost 8 bases and J lost 5 bases. This CDR3 contains 12 residues. The CDR3 DNA reads TGCAGCCCCCGGGACAGGGATTATGGCTACACCTTC. Its translation: CSPRDRDYGYTF.

The V call is TRBV6-6, the J call TRBJ1-5; D gene ambiguous. Germline V gene sequence: CDR1 MNHNY, CDR2 SVGAGI (reference sequence). This CDR3 is built from 16 residues. V was trimmed by 2 bases and J by 1 base, leaving 12 bases between them. The CDR3 loop is CASSYEGRRSNQPQHF. CDR3 DNA: TGTGCCAGCAGTTACGAGGGCAGGAGAAGCAATCAGCCCCAGCATTTT.

The V gene is TRBV6-6, the J gene TRBJ1-5; no reliable D call. Germline-derived CDR1 and CDR2 are MNHNY and SVGAGI (reference sequence). The CDR3 sequence is 14 residues long. The V end was cut by 0 bases, the J end by 6 bases, with 9 bases between. The CDR3 spells CASSYSEMGQPQHF. CDR3 in DNA: TGTGCCAGCAGTTACTCAGAGATGGGTCAGCCCCAGCATTTT.

This sequence joins TRBV27 and TRBJ2-3; 11 nucleotides align to TRBD2. Germline CDR1 is MNHEY and CDR2 is SMNVEV (reference sequence). The V and J ends lost 5 bases and 6 bases, in that order; junction bases with no gene match: 7. The CDR3 is made up of 15 amino acids. The CDR3 region is CASSPRLAGMDTQYF. Written as DNA, the CDR3 is TGTGCCAGCAGTCCAAGACTAGCGGGAATGGATACGCAGTATTTT.

V gene TRBV2 combines with J gene TRBJ2-7; TRBD2 agrees at 7 bases. With V trimmed by 5 bases and J by 2 bases, 3 bases remained unmatched. Per germline, CDR1 SNHLY and CDR2 FYNNEI. The CDR3 has 13 residues. In nucleotides, the CDR3 is TGTGCCAGCAGTCTAGCGGCTGCCTACGAGCAGTACTTC. Translation: CASSLAAAYEQYF.

The gene calls are TRBV11-2 and TRBJ1-3, with a possible D match to TRBD1 (6 bases). This CDR3 is built from 15 residues. Trimming left V 11 bases short and J 0 bases short, with 17 bases between. Per germline, CDR1 SGHAT and CDR2 FQNNGV. Here the CDR3 DNA reads TGTGCCTCTTGCTGCGGACAGAACTCTGGAAACACCATATATTTT. Its protein product is CASCCGQNSGNTIYF.

This rearrangement joins TRBV28 to TRBJ2-5, with 9 bases aligning to TRBD1. V shed 4 bases, J shed 2 bases, and the junction held 8 bases outside the gene matches. This CDR3 has 16 residues. Per germline, CDR1 MDHEN and CDR2 SYDVKM. The CDR3 loop is CASSSDRDRAQETQYF. DNA of the CDR3: TGTGCCAGCAGTTCGGACCGGGACAGGGCACAAGAGACCCAGTACTTC.

A remark on this clone: This sample includes further DNA sequences coding for the same CDR3. The chain uses TRBV7-9 and TRBJ2-2; D remains ambiguous. The V and J ends lost 0 bases and 3 bases respectively, with 5 bases between them. The germline gives CDR1 SEHNR, CDR2 FQNEAQ (reference sequence). This CDR3 has 14 residues. CDR3: CASSLARDTGELFF. For the CDR3, the DNA is TGTGCCAGCAGCTTAGCCCGAGACACCGGGGAGCTGTTTTTT.

This chain links TRBV11-2 with TRBJ2-5, with a weak D call TRBD2 (5 bases). The DNA end lines up better with TRBJ2-7; the J call may be wrong. Germline CDR1 is SGHAT and CDR2 is FQNNGV. The CDR3 contains 14 residues. The CDR3 DNA reads TGTGCCAGCAGCTTAGCCAGCGGAGGATACGAGCAGTACTTC. This codes for CASSLASGGYEQYF.

This clone has only one observation. V gene TRBV4-1 combines with J gene TRBJ2-7, with 12 bases identical to TRBD2. The germline CDR1 and CDR2 sequences are MGHRA and YSYEKL. V gave up 2 bases and J gave up 1 base; unmatched junction bases: 3. This CDR3 region has 16 residues. CDR3 protein: CASSQTGLAGSYEQYF. For the CDR3, the DNA is TGCGCCAGCAGCCAAACCGGACTAGCGGGATCCTACGAGCAGTACTTC.

The chain joins TRBV7-6 to TRBJ2-7; D is unresolved. The V gene's germline CDR1 is SGHVS and CDR2 FNYEAQ. Trimming removed 1 base from V and 3 bases from J, with 10 bases in between. CDR3 length: 14 amino acids. In DNA form, the CDR3 reads TGTGCCAGCAGCTTAGAGGACGGGTACTACGAGCAGTACTTC. This translates into CASSLEDGYYEQYF.

Worth noting for this clone: In the same sample, other DNA sequences code for this CDR3. The chain uses TRBV27 and TRBJ1-2, with D possibly being TRBD1 (5 bases). The CDR3 is 14 amino acids. CDR1 and CDR2 (germline): MNHEY, SMNVEV (reference sequence). V was cut by 8 bases and J by 0 bases, with 13 bases left in between. As DNA, the CDR3 is TGTGCCAGCTCATGGGGGGGAGCTAACTATGGCTACACCTTC. It translates to CASSWGGANYGYTF.

This clone was detected only once. Other DNA sequences in this specimen translate into the identical CDR3. The J gene is TRBJ1-2, the V gene TRBV7-9, with 8 bases fitting TRBD1. After removal of 3 bases from V and 8 bases from J, the junction contained 2 bases not matched to a gene. The CDR3 covers 12 residues. Per the germline V gene, CDR1 is SEHNR and CDR2 is FQNEAQ (reference sequence). In DNA, the CDR3 is TGTGCCAGCAGCTTGGACAGGGACGGCTACACCTTC. This encodes CASSLDRDGYTF.

V gene TRBV13 combines with J gene TRBJ1-2, with D hard to call. Germline values: CDR1 PRHDT, CDR2 FYEKMQ (reference sequence). Between the trimmed V and J ends, which lost 0 bases and 0 bases, there was a span of 11 bases. The CDR3 contains 16 residues. The CDR3 DNA follows: TGTGCCAGCAGCTTAGGATCACAGCTTACTAACTATGGCTACACCTTC. It yields the protein CASSLGSQLTNYGYTF.

This clone came up once. The chain has TRBV27 and TRBJ1-2, with D perhaps matching TRBD1 (5 bases). CDR1 is MNHEY and CDR2 is SMNVEV in the germline V gene (reference sequence). V lost 5 bases, J lost 5 bases, and 9 bases lay in between. This CDR3 has 12 amino acids. Here the CDR3 reads CASSPGPYGYTF. In DNA, the CDR3 is TGTGCCAGCAGTCCGGGGCCTTATGGCTACACCTTC.